The 17 T cell receptor beta chains presented below share a single source sample, sequenced in a study of T cell changes during pregnancy in multiple sclerosis. Only in-frame clones appear in the TCRdb table, and some are missing; sequencing was by immunoSEQ multiplex PCR. The top ten clones hold roughly 0.21% of a sample with more than 65,000 clones, more than 90% of them seen once. This specimen was CD4+ T cells from peripheral blood mononuclear cells, taken before pregnancy. Source of these receptors: a female donor with multiple sclerosis, enrolled in a pregnancy study.

This chain links TRBV11-3 with TRBJ2-5; D remains unclear. The germline V and J ends were trimmed by 1 base and 4 bases, with 13 bases remaining between them. Germline values: CDR1 SGHNT, CDR2 YENEEA. The length of the CDR3 is 15 residues. For the CDR3, the DNA is TGTGCCAGCAGCTTAGGTCCCAACCCGGGAGAGACCCAGTACTTC. Its protein product is CASSLGPNPGETQYF.

The CDR3 DNA follows: TGCGCCAGCAGCTTCGCCGGGACAGGGGACACCGGGGAGCTGTTTTTT. It yields the protein CASSFAGTGDTGELFF. The chain couples TRBV5-1 to TRBJ2-2; 10 positions agree with TRBD1. The ends lost 2 bases at V and 3 bases at J; junction bases unmatched: 4. CDR1 SGHRS and CDR2 YFSETQ come from the germline V gene. This CDR3 is built from 16 residues.

The chain uses TRBV5-6 and TRBJ1-2; weak D call: TRBD1 (6 bases). The germline V gene has CDR1 SGHDT and CDR2 YYEEEE. Trimming took off 6 bases at V and 6 bases at J, with 15 bases between the two ends. The CDR3 spans 13 residues. CDR3 DNA: TGTGCCAGCAACTTCGGACAGATAAATGGCTACACCTTC. Protein sequence: CASNFGQINGYTF.

The chain joins TRBV23-1 to TRBJ2-7; the match to TRBD2 covers 10 bases. TRBV23-1 is an ORF for which the function is uncertain. CDR3 length: 20 amino acids. Trimming removed 3 bases from V and 1 base from J; junction bases left unmatched: 18. CDR3 protein: CASSHPRRERGGTFSYEQYF. The CDR3 coding sequence is TGCGCCAGCAGTCATCCGCGCAGAGAGCGGGGGGGAACCTTTTCCTACGAGCAGTACTTC.

This clone was recorded only once. This rearrangement joins TRBV18 to TRBJ2-1; D may be TRBD1 (5 bases). Trimming pared 0 bases from V and 7 bases from J, leaving 19 bases between. Germline assignment: CDR1 KGHSH and CDR2 LQKENI. The CDR3 loop spans 17 amino acids. The CDR3 nucleotides are TGTGCCAGCTCACCACCGTCTCTCCGGGTCAGGGTGAATGAGCAGTTCTTC. Protein product: CASSPPSLRVRVNEQFF.

The chain carries TRBV11-3 and TRBJ1-1; possibly TRBD1 for D (5 bases). Trimming left V 4 bases short and J 1 base short, with 10 bases between. The CDR3 contains 14 residues. CDR1 and CDR2 (germline): SGHNT, YENEEA. The CDR3 DNA reads TGTGCCAGCAGCTCACGGGGGGGGAACACTGAAGCTTTCTTT. It is translated as CASSSRGGNTEAFF.

The chain recombines TRBV4-1 with TRBJ2-5; 10 bases fit TRBD2. The trim removed 0 bases at V and 6 bases at J, leaving 10 bases unmatched. CDR1 is MGHRA, CDR2 YSYEKL, per germline. The CDR3 length is 17 residues. CDR3 in amino acids: CASSQDSSGGAGKTQYF. CDR3 in DNA: TGCGCCAGCAGCCAAGATAGCAGCGGGGGGGCCGGAAAGACCCAGTACTTC.

This chain links TRBV5-1 with TRBJ2-2, with 11 positions matching TRBD1. J gave up 7 bases and V 3 bases, and 5 bases lay outside the gene matches. This CDR3 has 15 residues. The germline gives CDR1 SGHRS, CDR2 YFSETQ. This CDR3 reads CASSSGQGEVGELFF. The CDR3 region has the DNA TGCGCCAGCAGCTCGGGACAGGGGGAGGTCGGGGAGCTGTTTTTT.

This chain joins TRBV5-4 and TRBJ2-3; D gene uncertain. V was trimmed by 2 bases and J by 2 bases, leaving 9 bases between them. Germline CDR1 SGHNT, CDR2 YYREEE (reference sequence). The CDR3 runs to 14 residues. This CDR3 reads CASSLELPTDTQYF. The CDR3 nucleotides read TGTGCCAGCAGCTTAGAGCTTCCCACAGATACGCAGTATTTT.

The genes are TRBV18 and TRBJ1-2, with 9 bases that match TRBD1. Germline V gives CDR1 KGHSH, CDR2 LQKENI. The CDR3 is 16 amino acids. The V gene end was trimmed by 4 bases and the J gene end by 4 bases; junction bases not matched to a gene: 10. In DNA, the CDR3 is TGTGCCAGCTCACAACTCCCGGGACAGGGACCCTATGGCTACACCTTC. As protein: CASSQLPGQGPYGYTF.

The rearrangement joins TRBV6-5 to TRBJ2-5; TRBD2 aligns across 9 bases. The CDR3 is 15 amino acids. Unmatched junction bases numbered 9, after V lost 5 bases and J lost 5 bases. Germline loops: CDR1 MNHEY, CDR2 SVGAGI. This chain's CDR3 is CASSTAAGGDETQYF. In DNA form, the CDR3 reads TGTGCCAGCAGTACCGCCGCGGGAGGGGATGAGACCCAGTACTTC.

V gene TRBV19 combines with J gene TRBJ1-2, with TRBD1 matching 8 bases. CDR1 and CDR2 from the germline V gene are LNHDA and SQIVND (reference sequence). This CDR3 region has 16 residues. Unmatched junction bases numbered 17, after V lost 7 bases and J lost 7 bases. The CDR3 nucleotides read TGTGCCAGTATCAACCCGGCGGGGAGACAGGGGAGTGGCTACACCTTC. This translates into CASINPAGRQGSGYTF.

The J gene is TRBJ2-7, the V gene TRBV5-1; TRBD1 matches 11 bases. CDR1 SGHRS and CDR2 YFSETQ come from the germline V gene. J gave up 6 bases and V 0 bases, and 8 bases lay outside the gene matches. This CDR3 spans 16 amino acids. CDR3 protein: CASSLEGQGATREQYF. For the CDR3, the DNA is TGCGCCAGCAGCTTGGAAGGACAGGGGGCGACTCGCGAGCAGTACTTC.

The CDR3 spells CASSLTGKQETQYF. The CDR3, as DNA: TGTGCCAGCAGCTTAACAGGGAAACAAGAGACCCAGTACTTC. The gene calls are TRBV5-4 and TRBJ2-5, with D possibly being TRBD1 (6 bases). This CDR3 comprises 14 residues. Trimming took off 2 bases at V and 2 bases at J, with 10 bases between the two ends. CDR1 and CDR2 (germline): SGHNT, YYREEE (reference sequence).

J is TRBJ2-5 and V is TRBV7-2; TRBD2 agrees at 10 bases. The germline V gene encodes CDR1 SGHTA and CDR2 FQGNSA. The junction had 10 bases not matched to a gene; V was cut back by 1 base and J by 2 bases. There are 18 residues in the CDR3. For the CDR3, the DNA is TGTGCCAGCAGCTTAGGCAGCGGGGGGGGATTGTGGCAAGAGACCCAGTACTTC. Amino acids: CASSLGSGGGLWQETQYF.

CDR3 bases: TGTGCCAGCAGCCGACGGCCGGGACAGGGGTCGGGTGAGCAGTTCTTC. Its translation: CASSRRPGQGSGEQFF. The V gene is TRBV7-3, the J gene TRBJ2-1; 10 bases are a match to TRBD1. With V trimmed by 5 bases and J by 9 bases, 13 bases remained unmatched. CDR1 is SGHTA and CDR2 is FQGTGA in the germline V gene. The length of the CDR3 is 16 residues.

This rearrangement joins TRBV5-1 to TRBJ2-7, with 9 bases identical to TRBD1. CDR3 length: 13 residues. The trim removed 3 bases at V and 4 bases at J, leaving 2 bases unmatched. Germline lookup yields CDR1 SGHRS and CDR2 YFSETQ. The CDR3 sequence is CASSSGTGYEQYF. DNA of the CDR3: TGCGCCAGCAGCTCCGGGACAGGGTACGAGCAGTACTTC. Combining the CDR3 with reference TRBV5-1 and TRBJ2-7 gives the whole variable domain KAGVTQTPRYLIKTRGQQVTLSCSPISGHRSVSWYQQTPGQGLQFLFEYFSETQRNKGNFPGRFSGRQFSNSRSEMNVSTLELGDSALYLCASSSGTGYEQYFGPGTRLTVT.